This T cell receptor beta chain appears in the sequencing data of a study of blood T cells in healthy people across ages. V was clipped by 5 bases and J by 2 bases, with 16 bases between them. CDR1 and CDR2 from the germline V gene are MDHEN and SYDVKM. The CDR3 runs to 15 residues. A second about 6 to 11 cycle PCR used barcoded and J-beta primers. From the 5' RACE reads, TCRdb called clonotypes with MiXCR, one entry per CDR3 protein. The top ten clones hold about 30% of a sample with about 640,000 distinct CDR3 sequences, roughly 41% of them seen once. Specimen: blood. The rearrangement links TRBV28 to TRBJ2-7; D uncertain. This receptor was identified in an elderly man in good health. CDR3: CASSTPDHSAYEQYF. The CDR3 coding sequence is TGTGCCAGCAGTACACCAGACCACTCGGCCTACGAGCAGTACTTC.